The 32 T cell receptor beta chains given below trace back to one sample, sequenced in a study of cytomegalovirus exposure and HLA in healthy donors. PCR amplification relied on 60 Vbeta primers (plus 13 Jbeta primers). Assay: immunoSEQ multiplex PCR; the TCRdb copy retains only in-frame clones and omits some. The sample lists some 140,000 clones, 82% occurring once. Material: PBMCs. The receptor set was obtained from a woman between 50 and 59 years old in good health and CMV-seropositive.

This rearrangement joins TRBV4-1 to TRBJ2-5; TRBD1 agrees at 9 bases. The end of the DNA is better explained by TRBJ2-7, so the J call may be wrong. The germline gives CDR1 MGHRA, CDR2 YSYEKL. This CDR3 is 13 amino acids long. This chain's CDR3 is CASSQRQGDEQYF. The CDR3 DNA follows: TGCGCCAGCAGCCAGAGACAGGGGGACGAGCAGTACTTC.

The chain combines TRBV27 with TRBJ2-1; D perhaps matches TRBD2 (7 bases). This CDR3 is built from 13 residues. The V and J ends lost 4 bases and 10 bases respectively, with 14 bases between them. The germline V gene has CDR1 MNHEY and CDR2 SMNVEV (reference sequence). Written as DNA, the CDR3 is TGTGCCAGCAGTTGGGGGGGCGGCGGCGAGCAGTTCTTC. As protein: CASSWGGGGEQFF.

The chain carries TRBV2 and TRBJ2-3; no reliable D call. V was cut by 10 bases and J by 4 bases, with 24 bases left in between. Germline lookup yields CDR1 SNHLY and CDR2 FYNNEI. This CDR3 is built from 16 residues. In DNA, the CDR3 is TGTGCCACTTTCGCCGAACCAGGTGCGTGGGCAGATACGCAGTATTTT. Its translation is CATFAEPGAWADTQYF.

The V and J genes are TRBV18 and TRBJ1-5; a weak D match, TRBD1 (5 bases). V gave up 4 bases and J gave up 0 bases, with 7 bases separating them. The length of the CDR3 is 14 residues. The germline gives CDR1 KGHSH, CDR2 LQKENI. The CDR3 spells CASSQGNSNQPQHF. In nucleotides, the CDR3 is TGTGCCAGCTCACAGGGGAATAGCAATCAGCCCCAGCATTTT.

The chain couples TRBV28 to TRBJ2-1; 10 nucleotides agree with TRBD2. The CDR3 is 18 residues long. J gave up 4 bases and V 8 bases, and 17 bases lay outside the gene matches. Per germline, CDR1 MDHEN and CDR2 SYDVKM. For the CDR3, the DNA is TGTGCCAGCGGACAAATTGGGCTAGCGGGAGTTTATTACAATGAGCAGTTCTTC. Translated: CASGQIGLAGVYYNEQFF.

The genes are TRBV30 and TRBJ1-6; D call uncertain. Trimming stripped 4 bases from V and 6 bases from J, with 10 bases between. Germline CDR1 is GTSNPN and CDR2 is SVGIG (reference sequence). The CDR3 has 13 residues. CDR3 DNA: TGTGCCTGGACCGTAGCCCTTAATTCACCCCTCCACTTT. Amino acid sequence: CAWTVALNSPLHF.

V usage is TRBV2 and J usage is TRBJ2-2, with D maybe TRBD1 (5 bases). Germline CDR1 reads SNHLY; CDR2 reads FYNNEI. V was pared by 4 bases and J by 3 bases, with 9 bases between. The CDR3 runs to 14 residues. The CDR3 here is CASSALTDTGELFF. In DNA form, the CDR3 reads TGTGCCAGCAGTGCACTGACAGACACCGGGGAGCTGTTTTTT.

The chain couples TRBV28 to TRBJ1-5; 7 nucleotides line up with TRBD1. V was pared by 5 bases and J by 5 bases, with 6 bases of the junction left unmatched. The CDR3 contains 14 residues. Germline V gene sequence: CDR1 MDHEN, CDR2 SYDVKM. The CDR3 bases are TGTGCCAGCAGTCCGACAGGGACTTATCAGCCCCAGCATTTT. Amino acid sequence: CASSPTGTYQPQHF.

The rearrangement uses TRBV7-8 and TRBJ1-2; D gene ambiguous. With 1 base removed from V and 0 bases from J, the gap between germline ends came to 12 bases. Per the germline V gene, CDR1 is SGHVS and CDR2 is FQNEAQ. CDR3 size: 16 residues. Written as DNA, the CDR3 is TGTGCCAGCAGCTTAGGTGGGAGGGCCTCTAACTATGGCTACACCTTC. It specifies CASSLGGRASNYGYTF.

This clone appeared a few times. V usage is TRBV7-6 and J usage is TRBJ2-7, with a tentative D call TRBD1 (6 bases). The CDR3 contains 14 residues. Per the germline V gene, CDR1 is SGHVS and CDR2 is FNYEAQ. V was cut by 5 bases and J by 7 bases, with 18 bases left in between. The CDR3 region is CASSPSTGVVEQYF. The CDR3 bases are TGTGCCAGCAGCCCTTCGACAGGAGTTGTGGAGCAGTACTTC.

The chain couples TRBV20-1 to TRBJ2-1, with TRBD2 as a possible D gene (5 bases). The CDR3 has 11 amino acids. Germline CDR1 reads DFQATT; CDR2 reads SNEGSKA (reference sequence). The V end lost 3 bases, the J end lost 9 bases, and 9 bases lay between the germline ends. CDR3 in DNA: TGCAGTGCTAGTCGCGGGCTTGAGCAGTTCTTC. Amino acid sequence: CSASRGLEQFF.

This chain joins TRBV10-3 and TRBJ1-1, with TRBD1 matching over 9 bases. In germline, CDR1 is ENHRY, CDR2 SYGVKD. The CDR3 is made up of 14 amino acids. V lost 2 bases to trimming and J lost 7 bases; unmatched junction nucleotides: 5. As DNA, the CDR3 is TGTGCCATCAGTGAGAAGGGACAGGGCCTTGAAGCTTTCTTT. It codes for CAISEKGQGLEAFF.

The V gene is TRBV4-1, the J gene TRBJ2-7; possibly TRBD1 for D (5 bases). Germline CDR1 is MGHRA and CDR2 is YSYEKL. V lost 1 base and J lost 6, with 10 bases in between. The CDR3 covers 13 residues. In DNA, the CDR3 is TGCGCCAGCAGCCAAGTAAAGGACACCGAGCAGTACTTC. It yields the protein CASSQVKDTEQYF.

The chain has TRBV7-9 and TRBJ2-7; TRBD1 matches at 8 bases. The CDR3 runs to 12 residues. With V trimmed by 5 bases and J by 6 bases, 3 bases remained unmatched. The germline CDR1 and CDR2 sequences are SEHNR and FQNEAQ (reference sequence). CDR3 coding DNA: TGTGCCAGCAGCAGGACAGGGAGCGAGCAGTACTTC. Encoded protein: CASSRTGSEQYF.

V is TRBV18 and J is TRBJ2-1; 8 bases are shared with TRBD2. With V trimmed by 2 bases and J by 0 bases, 3 bases remained unmatched. This CDR3 region has 16 residues. Looked up from germline, CDR1 is KGHSH and CDR2 is LQKENI. The CDR3 here is CASSPTGGVSYNEQFF. The CDR3 DNA follows: TGTGCCAGCTCACCAACGGGGGGGGTCTCCTACAATGAGCAGTTCTTC.

This chain connects TRBV13 to TRBJ2-3, with 11 bases fitting TRBD2. CDR1 is PRHDT, CDR2 FYEKMQ, per germline (reference sequence). The CDR3 runs 17 residues. V shed 5 bases, J shed 1 base, and the junction held 8 bases outside the gene matches. The CDR3 is CASSLRLAGRGTDTQYF. The CDR3 coding sequence is TGTGCCAGCAGCCTCCGACTAGCGGGAAGGGGCACAGATACGCAGTATTTT.

This clone is labeled as large. The chain couples TRBV6-1 to TRBJ1-2; possible D gene TRBD1, 5 bases. V was cut by 2 bases and J by 3 bases, with 19 bases left in between. The germline gives CDR1 MNHNS, CDR2 SASEGT. The CDR3 extends over 17 amino acids. The CDR3 protein is CASSEFRRGVGDYGYTF. The DNA of the CDR3 is TGTGCCAGCAGTGAATTTAGGAGGGGTGTGGGTGACTATGGCTACACCTTC.

The chain links TRBV9 to TRBJ2-6; D is ambiguous. The CDR3 contains 17 residues. Germline CDR1 is SGDLS and CDR2 is YYNGEE. Trimming pared 4 bases from V and 0 bases from J, leaving 14 bases between. The CDR3 nucleotides read TGTGCCAGCAGCATCGCACCGGTTAGCTCTGGGGCCAACGTCCTGACTTTC. Translating gives CASSIAPVSSGANVLTF.

This rearrangement joins TRBV7-2 to TRBJ1-2; D perhaps matches TRBD1 (6 bases). V lost 2 bases, J lost 2 bases, and 9 bases lay in between. CDR3 length equals 14 residues. Germline V gives CDR1 SGHTA, CDR2 FQGNSA. CDR3 loop: CASSLSDRNYGYTF. The CDR3 DNA follows: TGTGCCAGCAGCTTATCGGACAGAAACTATGGCTACACCTTC.

The rearrangement uses TRBV2 and TRBJ2-7; 7 nucleotides agree with TRBD2. CDR3 length: 11 amino acids. Looked up from germline, CDR1 is SNHLY and CDR2 is FYNNEI. V was clipped by 6 bases and J by 7 bases; unmatched bases: 3. The CDR3 region is CASSLGGEQYF. In DNA form, the CDR3 reads TGTGCCAGCAGCCTGGGAGGGGAGCAGTACTTC.

V is TRBV4-1 and J is TRBJ2-3, with 10 nucleotides matching TRBD2. With V trimmed by 6 bases and J by 1 base, 4 bases remained unmatched. From germline, CDR1 is MGHRA and CDR2 YSYEKL. This CDR3 region has 15 residues. In DNA, the CDR3 is TGCGCCAGCAGTCACCTAGCGGGGGGCACAGATACGCAGTATTTT. Its protein is CASSHLAGGTDTQYF.

The V and J genes are TRBV27 and TRBJ2-7, with D perhaps matching TRBD1 (5 bases). The ends were cut back, 4 bases at V and 4 bases at J, with 14 bases in the middle. Germline assignment: CDR1 MNHEY and CDR2 SMNVEV (reference sequence). The CDR3 totals 14 residues. The CDR3 nucleotides read TGTGCCAGCAGTTCTAGGGGATCTGGGTACGAGCAGTACTTC. Translated: CASSSRGSGYEQYF.

The chain is built from TRBV2 and TRBJ1-4, with TRBD1 identical over 7 bases. The CDR3 length is 13 residues. V gave up 7 bases and J gave up 5 bases; unmatched junction bases: 4. CDR1 is SNHLY, CDR2 FYNNEI, per germline. CDR3 amino acids: CASTGTANEKLFF. The DNA of the CDR3 is TGTGCCAGCACCGGGACAGCCAATGAAAAACTGTTTTTT.

With regard to this clone: The same CDR3 arises from other DNA sequences in this sample as well. V usage is TRBV30 and J usage is TRBJ2-7; TRBD1 agrees at 7 bases. The V segment lost 5 bases and the J segment 2 bases; nucleotides outside the gene matches: 3. The germline V gene has CDR1 GTSNPN and CDR2 SVGIG (reference sequence). The CDR3 covers 12 residues. The CDR3 nucleotides are TGTGCCTGGTCGGGACAGACCTACGAGCAGTACTTC. It translates to CAWSGQTYEQYF.

The V and J genes are TRBV7-2 and TRBJ1-1; possibly TRBD1 for D (5 bases). Looked up from germline, CDR1 is SGHTA and CDR2 is FQGNSA. The CDR3 loop spans 14 amino acids. V dropped 0 bases and J dropped 0 bases, with 5 bases sitting between them. CDR3 in DNA: TGTGCCAGCAGCTTAGCAGGGGTGAACACTGAAGCTTTCTTT. Amino acid sequence: CASSLAGVNTEAFF.

This clone has only one observation. This chain links TRBV5-1 with TRBJ2-1; TRBD1 aligns across 7 bases. The germline V gene encodes CDR1 SGHRS and CDR2 YFSETQ. V gave up 5 bases and J gave up 7 bases; unmatched junction bases: 12. The CDR3 contains 15 residues. CDR3: CASRDRVRPLNEQFF. The CDR3 bases are TGCGCCAGCAGAGACAGGGTCCGTCCCTTGAATGAGCAGTTCTTC.

J is TRBJ1-1 and V is TRBV5-4; D is unclear. V gave up 4 bases and J gave up 0 bases, with 10 bases separating them. Germline assignment: CDR1 SGHNT and CDR2 YYREEE (reference sequence). The CDR3 runs to 14 residues. The CDR3 reads CASSPGPMNTEAFF. CDR3 in DNA: TGTGCCAGCAGCCCCGGTCCCATGAACACTGAAGCTTTCTTT.

The V gene is TRBV18, the J gene TRBJ1-1; D gene unclear. V dropped 3 bases and J dropped 1 base, with 12 bases sitting between them. The length of the CDR3 is 15 residues. Germline CDR1 reads KGHSH; CDR2 reads LQKENI. Here the CDR3 DNA reads TGTGCCAGCTCACCCTCGAGGGCGAAGAACACTGAAGCTTTCTTT. Amino acids: CASSPSRAKNTEAFF.

The rearrangement links TRBV28 to TRBJ1-4; TRBD1 might be the D (5 bases). The ends were cut back, 4 bases at V and 6 bases at J, with 12 bases in the middle. Per germline, CDR1 MDHEN and CDR2 SYDVKM. The CDR3 has 14 amino acids. As DNA, the CDR3 is TGTGCCAGCAGTTACGGACACGAGTATGAAAAACTGTTTTTT. Translation gives CASSYGHEYEKLFF.

This chain connects TRBV19 to TRBJ1-1, with D tentatively TRBD1 (5 bases). Germline lookup yields CDR1 LNHDA and CDR2 SQIVND (reference sequence). This CDR3 region has 13 residues. V shed 6 bases and J shed 1 base, with 9 bases lying between them. CDR3 region: CASREGWNTEAFF. CDR3 bases: TGTGCCAGTAGGGAGGGGTGGAACACTGAAGCTTTCTTT.

The chain joins TRBV15 to TRBJ2-3, with 10 positions matching TRBD2. Trimming at V came to 1 base and at J to 6 bases, leaving 13 bases not matched to a gene. The germline CDR1 and CDR2 sequences are LNHNV and YYDKDF (reference sequence). The CDR3 covers 18 residues. In nucleotides, the CDR3 is TGTGCCACCAGCAGAGCTCTAGCGGGGGTAGGCCCAGGGGATACGCAGTATTTT. Translating gives CATSRALAGVGPGDTQYF. Using reference TRBV15 and TRBJ2-3 for the parts outside the CDR3, the full variable domain is DAMVIQNPRYQVTQFGKPVTLSCSQTLNHNVMYWYQQKSSQAPKLLFHYYDKDFNNEADTPDNFQSRRPNTSFCFLDIRSPGLGDTAMYLCATSRALAGVGPGDTQYFGPGTRLTVL.

The chain is built from TRBV10-1 and TRBJ2-1; weak D call: TRBD2 (5 bases). Germline CDR1 WNHNN, CDR2 SYGVQD (reference sequence). The V and J ends lost 6 bases and 4 bases respectively, with 10 bases between them. This CDR3 has 13 amino acids. The CDR3 is CASSPGLYNEQFF. CDR3 nucleotides: TGCGCCAGCAGCCCGGGATTATACAATGAGCAGTTCTTC.